The 14 T cell receptor beta chains presented below share a single source sample, sequenced in a study of cytomegalovirus exposure and HLA in healthy donors. The PCR had 60 Vbeta and 13 Jbeta primers. Produced via immunoSEQ multiplex PCR; TCRdb's table is partial and in-frame only. The sample lists 210,000 or so clones; over 65% were seen once. Source material: PBMCs. These receptors were collected from a man in his late teens or twenties in good health and CMV-seronegative.

This rearrangement joins TRBV7-9 to TRBJ1-2; possibly TRBD1 for D (5 bases). V was pared by 5 bases and J by 5 bases, with 12 bases between. The germline gives CDR1 SEHNR, CDR2 FQNEAQ (reference sequence). This CDR3 spans 13 amino acids. The DNA of the CDR3 is TGTGCCAGCAGCCCACGGGAGGGGTATGGCTACACCTTC. Amino acids: CASSPREGYGYTF.

V and J are TRBV27 and TRBJ2-7; D gene ambiguous. Germline CDR1 and CDR2: MNHEY and SMNVEV (reference sequence). There are 11 residues in the CDR3. V lost 6 bases, J lost 4 bases, and 7 bases lay in between. The CDR3, as DNA: TGTGCCAGCAGAGCCCGGTACGAGCAGTACTTC. It yields the protein CASRARYEQYF.

V gene TRBV7-3 combines with J gene TRBJ1-1; TRBD1 might be the D (6 bases). V shed 1 base and J shed 0 bases, with 9 bases lying between them. CDR1 is SGHTA, CDR2 FQGTGA, per germline. This CDR3 has 15 amino acids. The CDR3 loop reads CASSLMAGVNTEAFF. The DNA of the CDR3 is TGTGCCAGCAGCTTAATGGCAGGGGTGAACACTGAAGCTTTCTTT.

This chain uses TRBV28 with TRBJ2-1; 9 nucleotides agree with TRBD2. In germline, CDR1 is MDHEN, CDR2 SYDVKM. The CDR3 consists of 14 residues. The V gene end was trimmed by 5 bases and the J gene end by 4 bases; junction bases not matched to a gene: 3. DNA of the CDR3: TGTGCCAGCAGTCCGGGACTAGCTTACAATGAGCAGTTCTTC. Translating gives CASSPGLAYNEQFF.

V and J are TRBV7-3 and TRBJ2-5; weak D call: TRBD1 (5 bases). Looked up from germline, CDR1 is SGHTA and CDR2 is FQGTGA. Deletions cut 1 base from V and 1 base from J, with 10 bases between. The CDR3 runs 15 residues. The CDR3 protein is CASSLRGQFQETQYF. DNA of the CDR3: TGTGCCAGCAGCTTAAGGGGCCAGTTCCAAGAGACCCAGTACTTC.

The J gene is TRBJ1-3, the V gene TRBV7-9; tentatively, D is TRBD1 (5 bases). Looked up from germline, CDR1 is SEHNR and CDR2 is FQNEAQ (reference sequence). V was trimmed by 4 bases and J by 3 bases, leaving 13 bases between them. CDR3 size: 15 residues. CDR3 amino acids: CASSYGGARGNTIYF. The CDR3 nucleotides read TGTGCCAGCAGCTACGGAGGGGCCCGTGGAAACACCATATATTTT.

V usage is TRBV19 and J usage is TRBJ2-1; 12 bases agree with TRBD2. V dropped 5 bases and J dropped 9; count of bases not matched to a gene: 11. CDR3 length: 16 residues. Germline assignment: CDR1 LNHDA and CDR2 SQIVND (reference sequence). CDR3 loop: CASSSQASGRAGEQFF. The DNA for the CDR3 is TGTGCCAGTAGTTCTCAGGCTAGCGGGAGGGCCGGTGAGCAGTTCTTC.

V and J are TRBV18 and TRBJ1-5, with 7 bases matching TRBD1. With 1 base clipped from V and 6 bases from J, the junction kept 0 bases outside the gene matches. Germline CDR1 reads KGHSH; CDR2 reads LQKENI. The CDR3 spans 13 residues. The CDR3 DNA is TGTGCCAGCTCACCACAGGGGGCTCAGCCCCAGCATTTT. Translating it yields CASSPQGAQPQHF.

The chain is built from TRBV2 and TRBJ2-5; tentatively, D is TRBD2 (6 bases). V was pared by 5 bases and J by 13 bases, with 14 bases between. The CDR3 is 11 residues long. Germline V lookup: CDR1 SNHLY, CDR2 FYNNEI. The CDR3, as DNA: TGTGCCAGCAGTCTTACACAGGAGGGGTACTTC. Translation gives CASSLTQEGYF.

The chain links TRBV12-5 to TRBJ2-3; a possible D gene is TRBD1 (6 bases). The CDR3 extends over 13 amino acids. Germline V gene data show CDR1 as LGHNT and CDR2 as FRNRAP. With 1 base removed from V and 5 bases from J, the gap between germline ends came to 7 bases. The CDR3 is CASGLAGVDTQYF. The CDR3 bases are TGTGCTAGTGGTTTGGCAGGGGTAGATACGCAGTATTTT.

The chain links TRBV5-1 to TRBJ2-5, with 15 bases matching TRBD2. The CDR3 has 17 residues. The trim removed 4 bases at V and 5 bases at J, leaving 9 bases unmatched. Germline V gives CDR1 SGHRS, CDR2 YFSETQ. CDR3 protein: CASSPGLAGGPSETQYF. Here the CDR3 DNA reads TGCGCCAGCAGCCCAGGACTAGCGGGAGGGCCAAGTGAGACCCAGTACTTC.

Concerning this clone: At one boundary the junction diverges from the germline segment, which might be a read error. The CDR3 nucleotides are TGTGCCAGCAGCGTAGCGGGAGTTGGTGTTTCCTACGAGCAGTACTTC. Translated: CASSVAGVGVSYEQYF. The genes are TRBV7-2 and TRBJ2-7, with 9 bases that match TRBD2. Germline lookup yields CDR1 SGHTA and CDR2 FQGNSA. CDR3 length equals 16 residues.

This clone was recorded a few times. The chain carries TRBV19 and TRBJ1-5; TRBD1 is a possible D gene (6 bases). Germline V gives CDR1 LNHDA, CDR2 SQIVND (reference sequence). Deletions cut 2 bases from V and 6 bases from J, with 17 bases between. This CDR3 comprises 16 residues. Here the CDR3 reads CASSILTGFLGQPQHF. The CDR3 bases are TGTGCCAGTAGTATACTGACAGGCTTTTTGGGTCAGCCCCAGCATTTT.

This chain uses TRBV5-8 with TRBJ1-2; D call uncertain. V was clipped by 1 base and J by 3 bases, with 4 bases between them. Germline V gene sequence: CDR1 SGHTS, CDR2 YDEGEE. This CDR3 has 12 amino acids. The CDR3 DNA is TGTGCCAGCAGCTTGTCTTACTATGGCTACACCTTC. Its translation is CASSLSYYGYTF.